Listed below are T cell receptor beta chains from one sample, sequenced in a study of blood T cells in healthy people across ages. TCRdb re-analysed the 5' RACE reads in MiXCR, keeping a single row per CDR3 protein. The table records some 760,000 distinct CDR3 sequences, approximately 25% of them present only once. These data were also reused for a study on T cells of mothers and their children.

The sequencing input was blood. Source of these receptors: a boy younger than 18 in good health. Both conserved end residues are part of each CDR3. D genes are given only for firm matches. The listing skips clone size in some rows; elsewhere it reads once, few, many or a size class.

TRBJ2-1	16	TRBV15	TRBD2	-	TGTGCCACCAGCAGAGATTTAGCGGGAGGTTTCGGTGAGCAGTTCTTC	CATSRDLAGGFGEQFF
TRBJ2-5	15	TRBV28	TRBD1	-	TGTTCCAGCAGTCCCAGGACAGGGGGGCAAGAGACCCAGTACTTC	CSSSPRTGGQETQYF
TRBJ1-2	14	TRBV7-9	-	few	TGTGCCAGCAGCTTAATCAATCTTACCTATGGCTACACCTTC	CASSLINLTYGYTF
TRBJ1-6	14	TRBV27	TRBD1	-	TGTGCCAGCAGTGGGACAGGGGGCTCTTCACCCCTCCACTTT	CASSGTGGSSPLHF
TRBJ2-4	20	TRBV11-2	-	-	TGTGCCAGCAGCCCAGACTTTACTCGAGCGCTTTCACTAGCCAAAAACATTCAGTACTTC	CASSPDFTRALSLAKNIQYF
TRBJ2-5	14	TRBV6-6	-	once	TGTGCCAGCAGCCCCGGGCAGAACCAAGAGACCCAGTACTTC	CASSPGQNQETQYF
TRBJ1-2	16	TRBV7-9	-	few	TGTGCCAGCAGCTTAACTTCGGTTTGGGATAACTATGGCTACACCTTC	CASSLTSVWDNYGYTF
TRBJ2-3	13	TRBV28	-	few	TGTGCCGTCAGGGACGCTAGCACAGATACGCAGTATTTT	CAVRDASTDTQYF
TRBJ2-5	15	TRBV4-1	-	-	TGCGCCAGCAGCCCCGAGGGGAGGCACCAAGAGACCCAGTACTTC	CASSPEGRHQETQYF
TRBJ2-2	16	TRBV7-3	TRBD1	-	TGTGCCAGCAGCCACCGGACAGGGGGCTTCACCGGGGAGCTGTTTTTT	CASSHRTGGFTGELFF
TRBJ2-7	13	TRBV25-1	-	few	TGTGCCAGCAACTCCGAGGGCTCCTACGAGCAGTACTTC	CASNSEGSYEQYF
TRBJ2-1	14	TRBV29-1	-	few	TGCAGCGTCCCGCGTGGCCTTTCCTACAATGAGCAGTTCTTC	CSVPRGLSYNEQFF
TRBJ1-2	15	TRBV7-9	-	-	TGTGCCAGCAGCTTAACCGGGGACCCTAACTATGGCTACACCTTC	CASSLTGDPNYGYTF
TRBJ2-5	13	TRBV20-1	TRBD2	-	TGCAGTGCTAGGATTAGCGGGAGAGAGACCCAGTACTTC	CSARISGRETQYF
TRBJ2-1	13	TRBV11-3	TRBD2	few	TGTGCCAGCAGCTTTCTAGCGGGGGGGGAGCAGTTCTTC	CASSFLAGGEQFF
TRBJ2-1	22	TRBV20-1	TRBD2	-	TGCAGTGCTAGGGCCCCCCCGAGGGGGTTGCTAGCGGGAGGGCGACCTAACAATGAGCAGTTCTTC	CSARAPPRGLLAGGRPNNEQFF
TRBJ2-1	15	TRBV29-1	-	-	TGCAGCGTTAAAGGAGATGCCCCCTCCTACAATGAGCAGTTCTTC	CSVKGDAPSYNEQFF
TRBJ2-1	12	TRBV29-1	-	-	TGCAGCGTTGAAGATGTTAGACCTGAGCAGTTCTTC	CSVEDVRPEQFF
TRBJ2-7	15	TRBV29-1	-	-	TGCAGCGTTGAAGATACAGCTCCCCCGGGTTACGAGCAGTACTTC	CSVEDTAPPGYEQYF
TRBJ1-2	13	TRBV29-1	-	few	TGCAGCGTTGTCCGGAGCGAAGAGGATGGCTACACCTTC	CSVVRSEEDGYTF
TRBJ2-5	15	TRBV24-1	-	-	TGTGCCACCAGTGAGCAACAGGGTTCGTGGGAGACCCAGTACTTC	CATSEQQGSWETQYF
TRBJ1-4	16	TRBV7-9	-	-	TGTGCCAGCAGCGGACAGAGCGCGGCAACTAATGAAAAACTGTTTTTT	CASSGQSAATNEKLFF
TRBJ2-1	15	TRBV6-2/TRBV6-3	TRBD1	-	TGTGCCAGCAGTTCGGGATTTACAGGGGGAGATGAGCAGTTCTTC	CASSSGFTGGDEQFF
TRBJ2-7	14	TRBV27	TRBD1	-	TGTGCCAGCAGTCTCAGGGGGAGTTCGGGGGAGCAGTACTTC	CASSLRGSSGEQYF
TRBJ2-7	14	TRBV29-1	-	-	TGCAGCGTTTCGGGGAGAAGAGGCTCCTACGAGCAGTACTTC	CSVSGRRGSYEQYF
TRBJ2-1	13	TRBV5-5	-	-	TGTGCCAGCAGCGCTGACACTTACAATGAGCAGTTCTTC	CASSADTYNEQFF
TRBJ2-7	15	TRBV4-3	TRBD2	-	TGCGCCAGCAGCCGTGATAGCGGGGGGGCCTACGAGCAGTACTTC	CASSRDSGGAYEQYF
TRBJ1-2	16	TRBV4-1	-	-	TGCGCCAGCAGCCAAGAGGCCGGGATTGGATTCTATGGCTACACCTTC	CASSQEAGIGFYGYTF
TRBJ1-1	13	TRBV5-6	TRBD1	few	TGTGCCAGCAGAGGACAGGGCCTACCTGAAGCTTTCTTT	CASRGQGLPEAFF
TRBJ1-2	15	TRBV5-1	-	-	TGCGCCAGCGGAAGGGACTTACAGGAGGCCGGTGTCTACACCTTC	CASGRDLQEAGVYTF
TRBJ2-5	15	TRBV5-1	-	-	TGCGCCAGCAGCTTGGACCCCGGGACTCAAGAGACCCAGTACTTC	CASSLDPGTQETQYF
TRBJ1-3	17	TRBV5-1	TRBD1	few	TGCGCCAGCAGCTTGGACGGGACAGCTAGCTCTGGAAACACCATATATTTT	CASSLDGTASSGNTIYF
TRBJ2-5	13	TRBV5-1	-	-	TGCGCCAGCAGCTGGTCTGCACAAGAGACCCAGTACTTC	CASSWSAQETQYF
TRBJ2-3	16	TRBV7-3	TRBD2	few	TGTGCCAGCAGCCTACCTGGTAGCGGGAAGACAGATACGCAGTATTTT	CASSLPGSGKTDTQYF
TRBJ2-3	14	TRBV7-2	TRBD2	-	TGTGCCAGCAGCGATGCGACTAGCCCAGATACGCAGTATTTT	CASSDATSPDTQYF
TRBJ1-4	12	TRBV29-1	-	few	TGCAGCGTTTTCTCCGGGACCGAAAAACTGTTTTTT	CSVFSGTEKLFF
TRBJ2-1	13	TRBV13	-	few	TGTGCCACCCGGGGACTGCAGAGTAATGAGCAGTTCTTC	CATRGLQSNEQFF
TRBJ2-7	14	TRBV29-1	TRBD1	-	TGCAGCGTTGAATCCGGGGACAGACCCTACGAGCAGTACTTC	CSVESGDRPYEQYF
TRBJ2-1	13	TRBV5-6	-	-	TGTGCCAGCAGCGACGACTCGATTTACAAGCAGTTCTTC	CASSDDSIYKQFF
TRBJ2-5	13	TRBV2	-	-	TGTGCCTGCAATTGGGGCCGGGAAGAGACCCAGTACTTC	CACNWGREETQYF
TRBJ2-3	15	TRBV24-1	-	-	TGTGCCACCAGTGATTTTTGGGGGGGCCAAGATACGCAGTATTTT	CATSDFWGGQDTQYF
TRBJ2-1	13	TRBV7-2	-	-	TGTGCCAGCAGCTTACCCGACTACAATGAGCAGTTCTTC	CASSLPDYNEQFF
TRBJ2-3	17	TRBV29-1	TRBD2	-	TGCAGCGTCCCCAGGGGTAGCGGGGGGTCCGTTGCAGATACGCAGTATTTT	CSVPRGSGGSVADTQYF
TRBJ2-4	12	TRBV20-1	-	few	TGCAGTGCCGACAGGGAGGGAAACATTCAGTACTTC	CSADREGNIQYF
TRBJ2-3	12	TRBV7-9	-	few	TGTGCCAGCAGCCTCCCTCAGGCTACGCAGTATTTT	CASSLPQATQYF
TRBJ2-7	16	TRBV20-1	TRBD2	-	TGCAGTGCTAAGAACAGACTAGCGGGAGATAGCTACGAGCAGTACTTC	CSAKNRLAGDSYEQYF
TRBJ2-5	14	TRBV12-3/TRBV12-4	-	-	TGTGCCAGCACAACGGCGGTATACCAAGAGACCCAGTACTTC	CASTTAVYQETQYF
TRBJ1-3	18	TRBV5-4	-	-	TGTGCCAGCAGCCCTCCGCCGGGCCAACTATCCCCAGGAAACACCATATATTTT	CASSPPPGQLSPGNTIYF
TRBJ2-6	16	TRBV9	-	-	TGTGCCAGCAGCGTATCAGTGGGGACTGGGGCCAACGTCCTGACTTTC	CASSVSVGTGANVLTF
TRBJ2-7	14	TRBV3-1	-	-	TGTGCCAGCAGCCTGGAGGTCCTCCCCTACGAGCAGTACTTC	CASSLEVLPYEQYF
TRBJ2-5	15	TRBV4-3	TRBD2	few	TGCGCCAGCAGCCAAGGACTAGCGACACAAGAGACCCAGTACTTC	CASSQGLATQETQYF
TRBJ2-7	14	TRBV20-1	-	once	TGCAGTGCTAGGAAGCCGACCGGCACCTACGAGCAGTACTTC	CSARKPTGTYEQYF
TRBJ2-2	15	TRBV13	-	-	TGTGCCAGCAGCTTTCGGGACGCATCCACCGGGGAGCTGTTTTTT	CASSFRDASTGELFF
TRBJ1-6	14	TRBV5-1	-	-	TGCGCCAGCAGGCCCCGGAGCGGTAATTCACCCCTCCACTTT	CASRPRSGNSPLHF
TRBJ2-5	15	TRBV2	TRBD2	few	TGTGCCAGCCGGCGTAGCGGGGGGGCCGCAGAGACCCAGTACTTC	CASRRSGGAAETQYF
TRBJ2-4	15	TRBV20-1	TRBD1	-	TGCAGTGCTGGAAACGACAGGGGATATGTGGGCATTCAGTACTTC	CSAGNDRGYVGIQYF
TRBJ2-1	14	TRBV20-1	TRBD2	few	TGCAGTGCTCGGACTAGCGGGGGAGAAAATGAGCAGTTCTTC	CSARTSGGENEQFF